The clone carrying this T cell receptor (beta chain) was seen more than once but under ten times. Its target is unknown. This specimen comes from a study of T-cell reconstitution after alpha-beta-depleted transplantation in children. Study-level results: One year after transplant, T-cell counts and diversity came mostly from newly produced T cells. At day 60, the high TCRbeta diversity found in some patients originated from recipient T cells and thymic progenitors that had survived. Reportedly, roughly two months post-transplant, alpha-beta T cells arose from several hundred expanded graft clones.

Unique molecular identifiers were incorporated into the prepared TCRbeta library. TCRdb passed the PCR reads through MiXCR, listing each CDR3 protein once. The data contain about 100,000 distinct CDR3 sequences, approximately 6% of them singletons. V gave up 4 bases and J gave up 2 bases, with 11 bases separating them. The CDR3 is 14 amino acids. Per germline, CDR1 MDHEN and CDR2 SYDVKM. V usage is TRBV28 and J usage is TRBJ2-5; D possibly corresponds to TRBD1 (6 bases). This receptor was obtained from a male patient aged 2-15 years who had a stem cell transplant for acute lymphoblastic leukemia, so the T cells may come from the graft donor. The sample in question was PBMCs, mostly from graft donor cells, obtained 360 days after TCRalphabeta/CD19-depleted stem cell transplant. CDR3 bases: TGTGCCAGCAGTTCCGACAGGTCGCAAGAGACCCAGTACTTC. Its protein product is CASSSDRSQETQYF.